This TCR beta chain derives from a study of T cells in Graves' hyperthyroidism and ophthalmopathy. The study, taken as a whole, reports: Most thyroid clonotypes expanded above 0.001 appeared in blood too.

Researchers took RNA transcripts and amplified the TCR beta CDR3 regions from them. The HTBI set primed first-round TCR CDR3 RT-PCR. TCRdb analysed the multiplex PCR reads with MiXCR anew, one entry per CDR3 protein. Of nearly 600,000 distinct CDR3 sequences listed, approximately 14% are singletons. A patient was excluded if there was uncontrolled infection, other autoimmune disease, pregnancy or lactation. Each diagnosis was grounded in clinical symptoms, serum thyroxine and TRAb, thyroid ultrasound, and orbital computed tomography. Fresh peripheral blood, 7.5 to 10 ml, yielded the PBMCs. This clonotype was found a few times. Its antigen is not identified. The receptor was derived from a woman in her 30s with Graves' hyperthyroidism that later progressed to Graves' ophthalmopathy. The sample comprised blood.

The CDR3 loop is CSARNPTGPDEKLFF. The CDR3 DNA sequence: TGCAGTGCTAGAAACCCGACAGGGCCGGATGAAAAACTGTTTTTT. The J gene is TRBJ1-4, the V gene TRBV20-1, with 7 bases that match TRBD1. CDR3 length equals 15 residues. The V gene's germline CDR1 is DFQATT and CDR2 SNEGSKA (reference sequence). The V segment lost 2 bases and the J segment 6 bases; nucleotides outside the gene matches: 9.